One and the same sample provided the 28 T cell receptor beta chains below, sequenced in a study of blood T cells in healthy people across ages. The authors ran a second PCR of roughly 6 to 11 cycles using a sample-barcoded 5' primer and a J-beta primer mix. Via MiXCR, TCRdb re-called the 5' RACE reads, giving one row per CDR3 protein. The repertoire holds roughly 1,500,000 distinct CDR3 sequences, roughly a third seen once, with about 11% in the top ten. Sequenced: blood. The receptors come from a woman aged 25-40 years in good health.

This sequence joins TRBV20-1 and TRBJ1-2; weak D call: TRBD1 (6 bases). Germline loops: CDR1 DFQATT, CDR2 SNEGSKA (reference sequence). With 2 bases removed from V and 7 bases from J, the gap between germline ends came to 14 bases. The CDR3 runs 13 residues. This chain's CDR3 is CSARLDRGTGYTF. The CDR3 bases are TGCAGTGCTAGACTGGACAGAGGGACTGGCTACACCTTC.

With respect to this clonotype: An end of the junction does not agree with germline; a read error may underlie this. V and J are TRBV4-1 and TRBJ1-2, with D unresolved. Germline V lookup: CDR1 MGHRA, CDR2 YSYEKL. The CDR3 sequence is 15 residues long. The CDR3 sequence: CASNQGPTSDYGYTF. The DNA of the CDR3 is TGCGCCAGCAACCAAGGTCCGACTTCAGACTATGGCTACACCTTC.

V usage is TRBV9 and J usage is TRBJ2-5; 10 bases fit TRBD2. The CDR3 runs 15 residues. In germline, CDR1 is SGDLS, CDR2 YYNGEE. V lost 5 bases and J lost 3; bases outside the gene matches: 7. The CDR3 protein is CASSISGGFKETQYF. The CDR3, as DNA: TGTGCCAGCAGTATTAGCGGGGGGTTTAAAGAGACCCAGTACTTC.

The genes are TRBV6-5 and TRBJ2-5; 8 bases match TRBD2. The DNA end favors TRBJ2-7, so the J call may be wrong. The CDR3 length is 14 residues. Germline loops: CDR1 MNHEY, CDR2 SVGAGI. CDR3: CASRISGEAYEQYF. As DNA, the CDR3 is TGTGCCAGCAGAATTAGCGGGGAGGCCTACGAGCAGTACTTC.

This clonotype was counted between two and nine times. One end of the junction is discordant with germline, which a read error may explain. The chain combines TRBV4-1 with TRBJ2-1, with 8 bases fitting TRBD2. The germline V gene has CDR1 MGHRA and CDR2 YSYEKL. The CDR3 extends over 18 amino acids. DNA for the CDR3: TGCGCCAGCAGCCAGGGGGGGCTAGCGGGTGCATACTACAATAAGCAGTTCTTC. Translated, it gives CASSQGGLAGAYYNKQFF.

This clonotype was picked up a small number of times. The V gene is TRBV11-2, the J gene TRBJ2-7; D remains ambiguous. Germline CDR1 and CDR2: SGHAT and FQNNGV. Trimming pared 1 base from V and 1 base from J, leaving 8 bases between. The CDR3 loop spans 14 amino acids. The CDR3 DNA reads as TGTGCCAGCAGCTTAGCTGATTTGTCCTACGAGCAGTACTTC. The encoded protein is CASSLADLSYEQYF.

The V and J genes are TRBV27 and TRBJ2-1, with a tentative D call TRBD2 (6 bases). Trimming removed 3 bases at V and 3 bases at J, with 18 bases between. Germline-derived CDR1 and CDR2 are MNHEY and SMNVEV (reference sequence). CDR3 size: 17 residues. CDR3 amino acids: CASSLVRGLGFYNEQFF. The CDR3 region has the DNA TGTGCCAGCAGTTTGGTGCGGGGACTCGGATTCTACAATGAGCAGTTCTTC.

In this sample, this clonotype turned up many times. V is TRBV28 and J is TRBJ1-1; a possible D gene is TRBD1 (6 bases). The CDR3 sequence is 13 residues long. V was cut by 2 bases and J by 11 bases, with 15 bases left in between. Germline-derived CDR1 and CDR2 are MDHEN and SYDVKM. In nucleotides, the CDR3 is TGTGCCAGCAGTTTACCCGGGGGCGGGTATGCTTTCTTT. Translated, it gives CASSLPGGGYAFF.

This chain's CDR3 is CATSEGSGSQETQYF. In nucleotides, the CDR3 is TGTGCCACCAGTGAAGGTAGCGGGAGCCAAGAGACCCAGTACTTC. This chain joins TRBV24-1 and TRBJ2-5; TRBD2 matches 9 bases. Germline assignment: CDR1 KGHDR and CDR2 SFDVKD. Unmatched junction bases numbered 3, after V lost 4 bases and J lost 1 base. The CDR3 has 15 residues.

This clonotype appeared many times. This chain's CDR3 is CASSLAMQVYGYTF. In DNA form, the CDR3 reads TGTGCCAGCAGCTTAGCGATGCAGGTGTATGGCTACACCTTC. J is TRBJ1-2 and V is TRBV7-9; the D is unclear. Germline lookup yields CDR1 SEHNR and CDR2 FQNEAQ (reference sequence). Trimming removed 0 bases at V and 5 bases at J, with 10 bases between. The CDR3 extends over 14 amino acids.

This clonotype appeared a few times. CDR3 loop: CASSVTGRDHGYTF. The CDR3 coding sequence is TGTGCCAGCAGCGTAACCGGGAGGGATCATGGCTACACCTTC. The J gene is TRBJ1-2, the V gene TRBV7-2; D is uncertain. Trimming took off 5 bases at V and 6 bases at J, with 16 bases between the two ends. The CDR3 extends over 14 amino acids. Germline V gene lookup returns CDR1 SGHTA and CDR2 FQGNSA.

V is TRBV27 and J is TRBJ2-5, with D hard to call. The CDR3 length is 15 residues. Trimming shortened V by 4 bases and J by 5 bases, and 17 bases separated the two germline ends. Germline lookup yields CDR1 MNHEY and CDR2 SMNVEV (reference sequence). The CDR3 spells CASSSGRTQSETQYF. The CDR3 DNA reads as TGTGCCAGCAGTTCCGGTCGCACCCAATCCGAGACCCAGTACTTC.

Of note for this clonotype: A much larger clone differs by one base, so this may be a read error. The CDR3 DNA is TGCAGTGCTTACAGGGAGGACTATGGCTACACCTTC. This codes for CSAYREDYGYTF. The chain has TRBV20-1 and TRBJ1-2, with D possibly TRBD1 on 6 matching bases. Germline V gene data show CDR1 as DFQATT and CDR2 as SNEGSKA (reference sequence). Trimming stripped 5 bases from V and 3 bases from J, with 10 bases between. This CDR3 region has 12 residues.

In this sample, this clonotype turned up a few times. V usage is TRBV11-2 and J usage is TRBJ2-1; 7 bases are a match to TRBD1. V gave up 5 bases and J gave up 10 bases; unmatched junction bases: 8. This CDR3 is 13 amino acids long. From germline, CDR1 is SGHAT and CDR2 FQNNGV. CDR3 DNA sequence: TGTGCCAGCAGCCCCGGGACAGAGGCCGAGCAGTTCTTC. It encodes CASSPGTEAEQFF.

The V gene is TRBV27, the J gene TRBJ1-5, with TRBD1 matching over 11 bases. Per the germline V gene, CDR1 is MNHEY and CDR2 is SMNVEV (reference sequence). The ends lost 6 bases at V and 1 base at J; junction bases unmatched: 17. The CDR3 spans 20 residues. The CDR3 nucleotides read TGTGCCAGCAGAAGATTAGGTTTTGGACAGGGGGCGGTGAGCAATCAGCCCCAGCATTTT. It is translated as CASRRLGFGQGAVSNQPQHF.

The V call is TRBV9, the J call TRBJ1-2; TRBD1 aligns across 7 bases. Germline V gene lookup returns CDR1 SGDLS and CDR2 YYNGEE. The trim removed 0 bases at V and 2 bases at J, leaving 4 bases unmatched. The CDR3 consists of 15 residues. The CDR3 DNA reads TGTGCCAGCAGCGTAGGGCAGGGGGGCAACTATGGCTACACCTTC. This encodes CASSVGQGGNYGYTF.

This clonotype occurred once. A read error may produce the germline difference seen at one junction end. The V call is TRBV28, the J call TRBJ2-4; 8 bases agree with TRBD2. The J call may be in error: the DNA end matches TRBJ2-7 better. There are 13 residues in the CDR3. The germline V gene has CDR1 MDHEN and CDR2 SYDVKM. In DNA, the CDR3 is TGTGCCTGCAGTTTCGGGACTAGTTACGAGCAGTACTTC. Its translation: CACSFGTSYEQYF.

In this sample, this clonotype turned up a few times. The chain is built from TRBV5-1 and TRBJ2-1, with 8 bases aligning to TRBD2. The CDR3 has 15 amino acids. The J segment lost 5 bases and the V segment lost 3 bases, leaving 7 bases of the junction unmatched. Germline-derived CDR1 and CDR2 are SGHRS and YFSETQ. The CDR3 DNA reads TGCGCCAGCAGCTGGCCGGGAGGGGTGGACAATGAGCAGTTCTTC. As protein: CASSWPGGVDNEQFF.

This clonotype was recorded at least ten times. CDR3 residues: CSVERTDTQYF. CDR3 nucleotides: TGCAGCGTTGAAAGGACAGATACGCAGTATTTT. The chain combines TRBV29-1 with TRBJ2-3; D is unresolved. CDR3 length: 11 residues. Trimming left V 2 bases short and J 3 bases short, with 3 bases between. Germline V gene data show CDR1 as SQVTM and CDR2 as ANQGSEA.

This clonotype has more than one count but fewer than ten. DNA of the CDR3: TGTGCCAGCAGTTTTCTCCTAGCGGGAGGGCCGAACAATGAGCAGTTCTTC. Residues: CASSFLLAGGPNNEQFF. V is TRBV27 and J is TRBJ2-1, with TRBD2 matching over 12 bases. The CDR3 extends over 17 amino acids. CDR1 is MNHEY and CDR2 is SMNVEV in the germline V gene (reference sequence). Trimming at V came to 3 bases and at J to 5 bases, leaving 8 bases not matched to a gene.

The J gene is TRBJ1-3, the V gene TRBV6-5; D is ambiguous. V was trimmed by 0 bases and J by 0 bases, leaving 15 bases between them. The CDR3 covers 18 residues. Germline values: CDR1 MNHEY, CDR2 SVGAGI. DNA for the CDR3: TGTGCCAGCAGTTACTCGATGGAATTGGGAATCTCTGGAAACACCATATATTTT. Its translation: CASSYSMELGISGNTIYF.

This clonotype was found a few times. This chain links TRBV29-1 with TRBJ2-7; no definite D call. Per germline, CDR1 SQVTM and CDR2 ANQGSEA. V gave up 4 bases and J gave up 2 bases, with 12 bases separating them. The CDR3 consists of 13 residues. The CDR3, as DNA: TGCAGCGTTGGGGAACCTACAGCCTACGAGCAGTACTTC. This codes for CSVGEPTAYEQYF.

The rearrangement uses TRBV5-1 and TRBJ2-4; TRBD2 aligns across 7 bases. The tail of the sequence fits TRBJ2-7 better, so the J call may be wrong. In germline, CDR1 is SGHRS, CDR2 YFSETQ. This CDR3 comprises 17 residues. The CDR3 DNA is TGCGCCAGCAGCTTGGCCGGCGGGGGACCACCCCAGGACGAGCAGTACTTC. It translates to CASSLAGGGPPQDEQYF.

This clonotype was observed at least ten times. The chain links TRBV29-1 to TRBJ2-7; 7 bases fit TRBD1. Germline V lookup: CDR1 SQVTM, CDR2 ANQGSEA. V was pared by 7 bases and J by 6 bases, with 12 bases of the junction left unmatched. The length of the CDR3 is 13 residues. CDR3 bases: TGCAGCGGACAGGGTACCAACGCGGCCGAGCAGTACTTC. Protein product: CSGQGTNAAEQYF.

The chain employs TRBV28 and TRBJ2-1; tentative D call: TRBD2 (5 bases). Germline-derived CDR1 and CDR2 are MDHEN and SYDVKM. V shed 6 bases and J shed 4 bases, with 16 bases lying between them. This CDR3 contains 15 residues. The CDR3 loop is CASRTPRVLYNEQFF. CDR3 DNA sequence: TGTGCCAGCAGAACCCCGCGGGTCCTTTACAATGAGCAGTTCTTC.

This sequence joins TRBV10-3 and TRBJ1-2, with a possible D match to TRBD1 (5 bases). CDR3 length: 13 residues. The germline V gene encodes CDR1 ENHRY and CDR2 SYGVKD. Trimming removed 4 bases at V and 2 bases at J, with 8 bases between. The CDR3 is CAISGGQNYGYTF. The CDR3 DNA reads as TGTGCCATCAGTGGGGGCCAAAACTATGGCTACACCTTC.

The chain recombines TRBV20-1 with TRBJ1-2, with 8 positions matching TRBD1. Germline V gene sequence: CDR1 DFQATT, CDR2 SNEGSKA (reference sequence). The CDR3 has 13 residues. With V trimmed by 7 bases and J by 8 bases, 12 bases remained unmatched. CDR3 amino acids: CSDRYRGISGYTF. The CDR3 DNA reads as TGCAGTGATAGGTACAGGGGGATAAGCGGCTACACCTTC.

CDR3 coding DNA: TGTGCCAGCAGCTTAGGAGCAACTAGCGGGAGAAACGAGCAGTACTTC. Residues: CASSLGATSGRNEQYF. The V and J genes are TRBV7-2 and TRBJ2-7; 11 nucleotides line up with TRBD2. Germline CDR1 is SGHTA and CDR2 is FQGNSA. The CDR3 totals 16 residues. V trimming: 1 base; J trimming: 5 bases; junction bases outside the gene matches: 7.